A single sample gave rise to the 30 T cell receptor beta chains below, sequenced in a study of patients and donors after allogeneic stem cell transplantation. In TCRdb, the RT-PCR reads were re-called with MiXCR into one record per CDR3 protein. This sample has more than 850,000 distinct CDR3 sequences, with about a sixth found just once. The sequenced sample was blood, either unsorted or a sorted T cell fraction (not recorded which). Receptor source: a human donor who was either an allogeneic HSCT recipient or a stem cell or donor lymphocyte infusion donor (not recorded which). It is not recorded whose cells these are; they may come from a transplant donor.

This clonotype was seen ten or more times. This chain connects TRBV4-2 to TRBJ2-5; the D gene is possibly TRBD2 (5 bases). V was cut by 0 bases and J by 4 bases, with 12 bases left in between. CDR3 length: 15 residues. CDR1 is LGHNA, CDR2 YNFKEQ, per germline. DNA for the CDR3: TGTGCCAGCAGCCAAGATCCGGGATCTTCAGAGACCCAGTACTTC. This translates into CASSQDPGSSETQYF.

This clonotype came up a few times. V gene TRBV4-3 combines with J gene TRBJ2-7; a possible D gene is TRBD1 (6 bases). V was cut by 2 bases and J by 12 bases, with 17 bases left in between. The CDR3 has 13 amino acids. Germline V gene data show CDR1 as LGHNA and CDR2 as YSLEER. The CDR3 region has the DNA TGCGCCAGCAGCCAATCTTTATGGACAGTGGTGTACTTC. This sequence encodes CASSQSLWTVVYF.

A few counts support this clonotype. CDR3 coding DNA: TGCAGTGCTAGAGACCCGGACCCGCGAGGCTACACCTTC. Its translation is CSARDPDPRGYTF. V and J are TRBV20-1 and TRBJ1-2, with unresolved D. From germline, CDR1 is DFQATT and CDR2 SNEGSKA (reference sequence). V lost 0 bases, J lost 8 bases, and 13 bases lay in between. This CDR3 is built from 13 residues.

This clonotype was recorded a few times. This chain connects TRBV6-5 to TRBJ2-1; a possible D gene is TRBD2 (6 bases). The CDR3 length is 15 residues. V lost 0 bases, J lost 5 bases, and 11 bases lay in between. The germline V gene has CDR1 MNHEY and CDR2 SVGAGI. For the CDR3, the DNA is TGTGCCAGCAGTTACTCTAGCGGCCGACACAATGAGCAGTTCTTC. Protein sequence: CASSYSSGRHNEQFF.

This chain uses TRBV28 with TRBJ2-3; D ambiguous. Trimming removed 10 bases at V and 2 bases at J, with 10 bases between. The germline gives CDR1 MDHEN, CDR2 SYDVKM. The CDR3 sequence is 12 residues long. CDR3 sequence: CATVINTDTQYF. For the CDR3, the DNA is TGTGCCACCGTAATTAACACAGATACGCAGTATTTT.

This clonotype was detected only a few times. The V and J genes are TRBV29-1 and TRBJ1-2, with D possibly TRBD1 on 6 matching bases. This CDR3 spans 13 amino acids. Germline CDR1 reads SQVTM; CDR2 reads ANQGSEA. Trimming removed 7 bases at V and 8 bases at J, with 20 bases between. In DNA form, the CDR3 reads TGCAGCGCCACTCGAACGGGGGCTGAGGGCTACACCTTC. Residues: CSATRTGAEGYTF.

The chain combines TRBV24-1 with TRBJ2-7, with no clear D. The CDR3 has 14 amino acids. V lost 4 bases, J lost 3 bases, and 12 bases lay in between. Germline V gene lookup returns CDR1 KGHDR and CDR2 SFDVKD. The CDR3 protein is CATSESGSGYEQYF. The CDR3 bases are TGTGCCACCAGTGAATCAGGATCTGGCTACGAGCAGTACTTC.

This clonotype was seen repeatedly, ten times or more. The V gene is TRBV6-2 or TRBV6-3, the J gene TRBJ2-1, with 7 positions matching TRBD1. Germline V lookup: CDR1 MNHEY, CDR2 SVGEGT. The CDR3 is made up of 13 amino acids. The V segment lost 6 bases and the J segment 7 bases; nucleotides outside the gene matches: 6. In DNA, the CDR3 is TGTGCCAGCAGAGTACAGGGGTTGAATGAGCAGTTCTTC. This translates into CASRVQGLNEQFF.

This clonotype was seen only a few times. This sequence joins TRBV2 and TRBJ2-7; D call uncertain. Germline CDR1 reads SNHLY; CDR2 reads FYNNEI. CDR3 length: 12 amino acids. Trimming cost V 4 bases and J 3 bases, with 7 bases left between them. This chain's CDR3 is CASSVSNYEQYF. CDR3 coding DNA: TGTGCCAGCAGTGTTAGCAACTACGAGCAGTACTTC.

The J gene is TRBJ2-5, the V gene TRBV7-9; D remains unclear. This CDR3 has 14 residues. Germline V gene sequence: CDR1 SEHNR, CDR2 FQNEAQ (reference sequence). V was cut by 5 bases and J by 0 bases, with 10 bases left in between. The CDR3: CASSPTTYQETQYF. In DNA, the CDR3 is TGTGCCAGCAGCCCTACCACGTACCAAGAGACCCAGTACTTC.

The V and J genes are TRBV7-8 and TRBJ2-5; possible D gene TRBD2, 6 bases. This CDR3 is 13 amino acids long. The germline V and J ends were trimmed by 1 base and 7 bases, with 10 bases remaining between them. Germline-derived CDR1 and CDR2 are SGHVS and FQNEAQ. CDR3: CASSLDGGGTQYF. The CDR3 DNA reads TGTGCCAGCAGCTTAGATGGGGGAGGGACCCAGTACTTC.

This sequence joins TRBV7-2 and TRBJ2-7, with TRBD2 identical over 16 bases. The ends lost 0 bases at V and 4 bases at J; junction bases unmatched: 3. Germline-derived CDR1 and CDR2 are SGHTA and FQGNSA. The CDR3 runs to 17 residues. DNA of the CDR3: TGTGCCAGCAGCTTAGCCGGGACTAGCGGGGGGGCGTACGAGCAGTACTTC. Residues: CASSLAGTSGGAYEQYF.

The V and J genes are TRBV9 and TRBJ2-1, with 12 bases lining up with TRBD2. V lost 3 bases, J lost 1 base, and 8 bases stayed unmatched. Germline lookup yields CDR1 SGDLS and CDR2 YYNGEE. This CDR3 comprises 18 residues. The CDR3 DNA reads as TGTGCCAGCAGCGGACGACTAGCGGGAGATAGTTCCTACAATGAGCAGTTCTTC. Translation gives CASSGRLAGDSSYNEQFF.

The chain employs TRBV5-1 and TRBJ2-2; a weak D match, TRBD1 (6 bases). Germline CDR1 and CDR2: SGHRS and YFSETQ. V was shortened by 4 bases and J by 7 bases, with 14 bases between the two germline ends. This CDR3 contains 14 residues. The CDR3 sequence is CASSDRTGFGELFF. The CDR3 DNA sequence: TGCGCCAGCAGCGACCGAACAGGGTTCGGGGAGCTGTTTTTT.

This sequence joins TRBV9 and TRBJ1-2; TRBD1 matches at 7 bases. This CDR3 region has 14 residues. Germline-derived CDR1 and CDR2 are SGDLS and YYNGEE. Germline trimming cut 4 bases from V and 7 bases from J; bases unmatched to any gene: 10. DNA for the CDR3: TGTGCCAGCAGCTCCCGACAGGGATTTTTTGGCTACACCTTC. Its translation is CASSSRQGFFGYTF.

The chain couples TRBV15 to TRBJ2-2; no reliable D call. CDR3 length equals 14 residues. Trimming pared 0 bases from V and 4 bases from J, leaving 6 bases between. Germline CDR1 and CDR2: LNHNV and YYDKDF (reference sequence). CDR3 in amino acids: CATSRDSGTGELFF. CDR3 bases: TGTGCCACCAGCAGAGATTCAGGCACCGGGGAGCTGTTTTTT.

The chain combines TRBV3-1 with TRBJ2-6; no clear D gene. The CDR3 covers 16 residues. Trimming stripped 1 base from V and 4 bases from J, with 11 bases between. The V gene's germline CDR1 is LGHDT and CDR2 YNNKEL (reference sequence). The DNA of the CDR3 is TGTGCCAGCAGCCAAGTTCGCCGCCCGGGGGCCAACGTCCTGACTTTC. Its protein is CASSQVRRPGANVLTF. Based on the CDR3 plus reference TRBV3-1 and TRBJ2-6, the full variable domain is DTAVSQTPKYLVTQMGNDKSIKCEQNLGHDTMYWYKQDSKKFLKIMFSYNNKELIINETVPNRFSPKSPDKAHLNLHINSLELGDSAVYFCASSQVRRPGANVLTFGAGSRLTVL.

This clonotype is a singleton in its sample. The chain combines TRBV20-1 with TRBJ2-7; maybe TRBD2 (7 bases). Germline V CDR1 and CDR2: DFQATT, SNEGSKA (reference sequence). The V gene lost 4 bases and the J gene lost 4 bases, with 20 bases spanning the gap. The CDR3 loop spans 15 amino acids. As DNA, the CDR3 is TGCAGTGCTACCCCGGGGAGGGGGATATTGTACGAGCAGTACTTC. Its protein product is CSATPGRGILYEQYF.

This clonotype was observed many times. The rearrangement uses TRBV29-1 and TRBJ2-2, with D perhaps TRBD1 (5 bases). Germline assignment: CDR1 SQVTM and CDR2 ANQGSEA. The CDR3 loop spans 12 amino acids. The ends were cut back, 4 bases at V and 8 bases at J, with 11 bases in the middle. The CDR3 spells CSVGGKVGELFF. The CDR3 region has the DNA TGCAGCGTTGGGGGCAAAGTGGGGGAGCTGTTTTTT.

The V gene is TRBV20-1, the J gene TRBJ1-2; D is possibly TRBD1 (6 bases). There are 14 residues in the CDR3. V shed 6 bases and J shed 0 bases, with 14 bases lying between them. CDR1 DFQATT and CDR2 SNEGSKA come from the germline V gene (reference sequence). The CDR3 coding sequence is TGCAGTGCATTGGACAGCCGCACTAACTATGGCTACACCTTC. Its protein product is CSALDSRTNYGYTF.

The CDR3 nucleotides read TGCAGTGCTAGTCGTCGGGCCAATGAGCAGTTCTTC. It codes for CSASRRANEQFF. The rearrangement joins TRBV20-1 to TRBJ2-1; no firm D call. The CDR3 is 12 amino acids. Trimming removed 3 bases at V and 6 bases at J, with 9 bases between. Germline V gene sequence: CDR1 DFQATT, CDR2 SNEGSKA (reference sequence).

The CDR3: CASSYMYRTSYEQYF. CDR3 coding DNA: TGTGCCAGCAGTTATATGTACAGGACAAGCTACGAGCAGTACTTC. J is TRBJ2-7 and V is TRBV6-2 or TRBV6-3; a weak D match, TRBD1 (5 bases). The CDR3 extends over 15 amino acids. Between the trimmed V and J ends, which lost 3 bases and 3 bases, there was a span of 15 bases. In germline, CDR1 is MNHEY, CDR2 SVGEGT.

Ten or more counts support this clonotype. The chain couples TRBV20-1 to TRBJ1-1, with TRBD1 matching 7 bases. Per germline, CDR1 DFQATT and CDR2 SNEGSKA (reference sequence). CDR3 length: 12 residues. V lost 4 bases to trimming and J lost 6 bases; unmatched junction nucleotides: 5. The CDR3 region has the DNA TGCAGTGCTAAAGACAGGGCCCCTGAAGCTTTCTTT. This gives the protein CSAKDRAPEAFF.

This clonotype was observed a few times. The chain joins TRBV28 to TRBJ2-7, with D unclear. The V gene's germline CDR1 is MDHEN and CDR2 SYDVKM. CDR3 length equals 15 residues. The germline V and J ends were trimmed by 5 bases and 1 base, with 15 bases remaining between them. Written as DNA, the CDR3 is TGTGCCAGCAGTCCCTCCAGGACCACTTCCTACGAGCAGTACTTC. Protein: CASSPSRTTSYEQYF. The full variable domain, completed using reference TRBV28 and TRBJ2-7, is DVKVTQSSRYLVKRTGEKVFLECVQDMDHENMFWYRQDPGLGLRLIYFSYDVKMKEKGDIPEGYSVSREKKERFSLILESASTNQTSMYLCASSPSRTTSYEQYFGPGTRLTVT.

A few counts support this clonotype. This sequence joins TRBV30 and TRBJ1-2, with D unclear. CDR1 is GTSNPN, CDR2 SVGIG, per germline (reference sequence). V was trimmed by 5 bases and J by 7 bases, leaving 17 bases between them. This CDR3 spans 13 amino acids. The CDR3 DNA is TGTGCCTGGGGACCAGTTCCGCGGGGTGGCTACACCTTC. As protein: CAWGPVPRGGYTF.

The chain combines TRBV28 with TRBJ2-5; 7 nucleotides match TRBD2. This CDR3 contains 18 residues. Germline V gene data show CDR1 as MDHEN and CDR2 as SYDVKM. The V segment lost 4 bases and the J segment 0 bases; nucleotides outside the gene matches: 14. This CDR3 reads CASSSRGEIGGYQETQYF. CDR3 nucleotide sequence: TGTGCCAGCAGTTCCCGGGGTGAGATCGGGGGGTACCAAGAGACCCAGTACTTC.

This clonotype was picked up a small number of times. The chain has TRBV27 and TRBJ1-2, with 7 bases identical to TRBD1. The CDR3 has 15 residues. The J segment lost 1 base and the V segment lost 5 bases, leaving 7 bases of the junction unmatched. The germline gives CDR1 MNHEY, CDR2 SMNVEV (reference sequence). The CDR3 region has the DNA TGTGCCAGCAGTGCAACAGGGGCTATTAACTATGGCTACACCTTC. Its translation is CASSATGAINYGYTF.

In this sample, this clonotype turned up a few times. The V and J genes are TRBV7-9 and TRBJ2-7; D ambiguous. Germline V lookup: CDR1 SEHNR, CDR2 FQNEAQ (reference sequence). The length of the CDR3 is 13 residues. V was trimmed by 5 bases and J by 6 bases, leaving 14 bases between them. CDR3 coding DNA: TGTGCCAGCAGCCCGGATATTGGTGCCGAGCAGTACTTC. It translates to CASSPDIGAEQYF.

The chain uses TRBV27 and TRBJ2-7; TRBD2 matches at 8 bases. Germline CDR1 and CDR2: MNHEY and SMNVEV (reference sequence). The CDR3 is 14 amino acids. The ends lost 7 bases at V and 3 bases at J; junction bases unmatched: 8. The CDR3 sequence: CASNGGGSRYEQYF. As DNA, the CDR3 is TGTGCCAGCAACGGCGGGGGGTCCCGCTACGAGCAGTACTTC.

The J gene is TRBJ1-3, the V gene TRBV9; 7 positions agree with TRBD1. Germline V gives CDR1 SGDLS, CDR2 YYNGEE. V dropped 0 bases and J dropped 1; count of bases not matched to a gene: 10. This CDR3 is built from 18 residues. The CDR3 coding sequence is TGTGCCAGCAGCGTAGCCCCGGGACAGCAAATTTCTGGAAACACCATATATTTT. The encoded protein is CASSVAPGQQISGNTIYF.